This TCR beta chain was captured in a study of cytomegalovirus exposure and HLA in healthy donors. General study points: In a later analysis, TCR beta V- and J-gene trimming showed a link to a missense DCLRE1C variant. Accurate predictions that matched the HLA-A and HLA-B alleles of most subjects were reportedly made from TCR beta sequences.

PCR used 60 Vbeta primers and 13 Jbeta primers. In the study's own analysis: A later analysis tallied tens of millions of unique TCR beta chains, roughly 11 million of them shared. Using immunoSEQ multiplex PCR, the repertoire was profiled, and TCRdb retains in-frame clones only, with some absent. Clone size and V and J calls were adopted from that table, with D and trimming inferred from the DNA. The table shows under 200,000 clones, with just under 80% occurring only once. This clone was recorded a few times. Its antigen remains unknown. Per germline, CDR1 SGHRS and CDR2 YFSETQ. This CDR3 has 16 amino acids. The V end lost 5 bases, the J end lost 2 bases, and 20 bases lay between the germline ends.

The specimen sequenced was PBMCs. This TCR came from a woman between 45 and 60 years old in good health and CMV-seropositive. The chain recombines TRBV5-1 with TRBJ2-7, with a possible D match to TRBD2 (6 bases). In nucleotides, the CDR3 is TGCGCCAGCAGGCGAGCCCTCGGGGAGGTCCCCTACGAGCAGTACTTC. Encoded protein: CASRRALGEVPYEQYF.